The entry that follows covers one TCR beta chain sequence. Its target is not known. Germline lookup yields CDR1 MNHEY and CDR2 SMNVEV (reference sequence). V lost 0 bases and J 5 bases, leaving 15 bases between the germline ends. The CDR3 runs to 16 residues. This entry is derived from a study of graft-versus-host responses after intestinal transplantation. About the research overall: Recipients got multivisceral, liver-intestinal, or isolated intestinal transplants. Induction using anti-thymocyte globulin, followed by tacrolimus and steroids for two to three years, was given to all recipients. Regarding the study as a whole: Allografts of patients with graft-donor T cell macrochimerism showed high graft-versus-host to host-versus-graft clone ratios. Levels of circulating GvH clones at their peak were associated with early post-transplant HvG declines.

TCRdb's copy holds only in-frame clones and misses some; the assay was immunoSEQ multiplex PCR. The sample comprises around 67,000 clones, 85% to 90% of which are singletons, and about 4.2% rests with the top ten. The sequence derives from a human donor who was the organ donor for an intestinal transplant. The starting material was unstimulated CD8+ T cells sorted from spleen or lymph node cells, obtained before transplant. The gene calls are TRBV27 and TRBJ2-3; D might be TRBD2 (7 bases). The CDR3 DNA follows: TGTGCCAGCAGTTTATCTCGGCGCGGGGGCCAAGATACGCAGTATTTT. It codes for CASSLSRRGGQDTQYF.